One sample yielded the 15 T cell receptor beta chains listed below, sequenced in a study of blood T cells in healthy people across ages. Combining a sample-barcoded 5' primer with a J-beta primer mix, a second PCR ran for roughly 6 to 11 cycles. From the 5' RACE reads, TCRdb called clonotypes with MiXCR, one entry per CDR3 protein. This table has around 650,000 distinct CDR3 sequences, 40% to 45% appearing once. Sequencing was done on a sample of blood. The receptors were gathered from a man at least 80 years old in good health.

J is TRBJ1-6 and V is TRBV27; D gene uncertain. The V gene's germline CDR1 is MNHEY and CDR2 SMNVEV (reference sequence). The CDR3 is 17 amino acids. V was clipped by 5 bases and J by 9 bases, with 23 bases between them. The CDR3 spells CASSAPGANYPGSPLHF. DNA for the CDR3: TGTGCCAGCAGTGCTCCGGGAGCCAACTACCCTGGTTCACCCCTCCACTTT.

The chain couples TRBV3-1 to TRBJ2-7; TRBD2 agrees at 10 bases. CDR1 LGHDT and CDR2 YNNKEL come from the germline V gene (reference sequence). V gave up 0 bases and J gave up 7 bases; unmatched junction bases: 9. The CDR3 is 16 amino acids. CDR3 in DNA: TGTGCCAGCAGCCAAGAGTGGCTAGCGGGAGAAAATGAGCAGTACTTC. Translated, it gives CASSQEWLAGENEQYF.

The chain employs TRBV11-2 and TRBJ1-2, with 11 bases lining up with TRBD1. CDR1 is SGHAT, CDR2 FQNNGV, per germline. V gave up 6 bases and J gave up 8 bases; unmatched junction bases: 11. The CDR3 spans 15 residues. The CDR3 here is CASSSSRGTGGGYTF. The CDR3, as DNA: TGTGCCAGCAGTTCGAGCCGAGGGACAGGGGGAGGCTACACCTTC.

The chain is built from TRBV3-1 and TRBJ1-1, with D maybe TRBD1 (5 bases). CDR1 and CDR2 (germline): LGHDT, YNNKEL (reference sequence). V was trimmed by 5 bases and J by 1 base, leaving 11 bases between them. The CDR3 sequence is 14 residues long. CDR3: CASSVQGRNTEAFF. In DNA form, the CDR3 reads TGTGCCAGCAGCGTGCAGGGACGGAACACTGAAGCTTTCTTT.

This clonotype was observed once. This chain joins TRBV7-9 and TRBJ1-1; D is uncertain. The CDR3 totals 14 residues. Germline V CDR1 and CDR2: SEHNR, FQNEAQ (reference sequence). With 1 base removed from V and 6 bases from J, the gap between germline ends came to 12 bases. CDR3 loop: CASSLDVRTSEAFF. For the CDR3, the DNA is TGTGCCAGCAGCTTAGATGTACGCACCTCTGAAGCTTTCTTT. Looking up the rest from reference TRBV7-9 and TRBJ1-1 gives the full variable domain: DTGVSQNPRHKITKRGQNVTFRCDPISEHNRLYWYRQTLGQGPEFLTYFQNEAQLEKSRLLSDRFSAERPKGSFSTLEIQRTEQGDSAMYLCASSLDVRTSEAFFGQGTRLTVV.

Details on this clonotype: The junction and the germline gene differ at one end; a read error may be behind it. The chain links TRBV4-3 to TRBJ2-4; D is possibly TRBD2 (7 bases). The CDR3 totals 18 residues. Germline CDR1 is LGHNA and CDR2 is YSLEER. CDR3 in amino acids: CGSSREAPGGEAKNIQYF. The CDR3 nucleotides are TGCGGCAGCAGCAGGGAAGCACCGGGGGGCGAAGCCAAAAACATTCAGTACTTC.

This clonotype was detected only a few times. The chain has TRBV12-3 or TRBV12-4 and TRBJ1-6; no clear D. Trimming removed 5 bases from V and 7 bases from J, with 12 bases in between. The CDR3 spans 14 residues. The CDR3 here is CASSPRGRNSPLHF. CDR3 nucleotides: TGTGCCAGCAGTCCTCGGGGTAGGAATTCACCCCTCCACTTT.

This chain uses TRBV28 with TRBJ2-7; D gene uncertain. The CDR3 totals 12 residues. The germline V gene encodes CDR1 MDHEN and CDR2 SYDVKM. The V end was cut by 0 bases, the J end by 5 bases, with 5 bases between. The DNA of the CDR3 is TGTGCCAGCAGTTTATGGGGCCACGAGCAGTACTTC. It codes for CASSLWGHEQYF.

This clonotype was recorded many times. V is TRBV7-2 and J is TRBJ2-7; D is possibly TRBD1 (7 bases). Per the germline V gene, CDR1 is SGHTA and CDR2 is FQGNSA. The V end was cut by 5 bases, the J end by 6 bases, with 20 bases between. The CDR3 covers 15 residues. In DNA, the CDR3 is TGTGCCAGCAGCCCGCAGCGAAGACAGGGAGGCGAGCAGTACTTC. The encoded protein is CASSPQRRQGGEQYF. Looking up the rest from reference TRBV7-2 and TRBJ2-7 gives the full variable domain: GAGVSQSPSNKVTEKGKDVELRCDPISGHTALYWYRQSLGQGLEFLIYFQGNSAPDKSGLPSDRFSAERTGGSVSTLTIQRTQQEDSAVYLCASSPQRRQGGEQYFGPGTRLTVT.

The gene calls are TRBV6-5 and TRBJ2-4; TRBD2 is a possible D gene (5 bases). This CDR3 is 15 amino acids long. Germline CDR1 is MNHEY and CDR2 is SVGAGI. Trimming stripped 5 bases from V and 6 bases from J, with 17 bases between. The CDR3: CASSRDGVRGNIQYF. The CDR3 DNA follows: TGTGCCAGCAGTCGGGATGGGGTACGGGGAAACATTCAGTACTTC.

This chain connects TRBV6-6 to TRBJ2-7; TRBD1 agrees at 12 bases. J lost 4 bases, V lost 6 bases, and 4 bases had no gene match. Germline CDR1 reads MNHNY; CDR2 reads SVGAGI (reference sequence). The CDR3 loop spans 14 amino acids. The CDR3 DNA reads TGTGCCAGCAGGTCGGGACAGGGGGCTTACGAGCAGTACTTC. This codes for CASRSGQGAYEQYF.

With respect to this clonotype: This sequence may be a read error, since a much larger clone differs from it by one base. The CDR3 is CASSRDRGVGEAQYF. CDR3 in DNA: TGTGCCAGCAGTCGGGACAGGGGAGTAGGAGAGGCCCAGTACTTC. The genes are TRBV6-5 and TRBJ2-7; TRBD1 matches at 10 bases. There are 15 residues in the CDR3. Germline V CDR1 and CDR2: MNHEY, SVGAGI. The V gene end was trimmed by 5 bases and the J gene end by 10 bases; junction bases not matched to a gene: 14.

Turning to this clonotype: The junction differs from germline at one of its ends, possibly a read error. The chain links TRBV27 to TRBJ1-5; 7 bases align to TRBD1. Germline V gene lookup returns CDR1 MNHEY and CDR2 SMNVEV (reference sequence). The CDR3 contains 14 residues. The chain's CDR3 is CASSPDRANRPQHF. Written as DNA, the CDR3 is TGTGCCAGCAGTCCCGACAGGGCCAATCGGCCCCAGCATTTT.

The chain carries TRBV12-3 or TRBV12-4 and TRBJ1-1; the D gene is possibly TRBD1 (6 bases). Trimming took off 6 bases at V and 5 bases at J, with 13 bases between the two ends. This CDR3 is built from 13 residues. CDR3 loop: CASRTEQGTEAFF. DNA of the CDR3: TGTGCCAGCAGGACCGAACAGGGAACTGAAGCTTTCTTT.

This clonotype came up a few times. The chain uses TRBV5-1 and TRBJ2-3; maybe TRBD2 (6 bases). The CDR3 runs 16 residues. Trimming pared 4 bases from V and 4 bases from J, leaving 19 bases between. Germline lookup yields CDR1 SGHRS and CDR2 YFSETQ. CDR3 region: CASSLLLGGRSDTQYF. The CDR3 nucleotides read TGCGCCAGCAGCCTTCTCTTGGGGGGTAGGTCAGATACGCAGTATTTT. Based on the CDR3 plus reference TRBV5-1 and TRBJ2-3, the full variable domain is KAGVTQTPRYLIKTRGQQVTLSCSPISGHRSVSWYQQTPGQGLQFLFEYFSETQRNKGNFPGRFSGRQFSNSRSEMNVSTLELGDSALYLCASSLLLGGRSDTQYFGPGTRLTVL.